This passage covers 26 T cell receptor beta chains from one sample sequenced in a study of cytomegalovirus exposure and HLA in healthy donors. The PCR had 60 Vbeta and 13 Jbeta primers. TCRdb keeps only in-frame clones here, not all; method: immunoSEQ multiplex PCR. This repertoire shows approximately 150,000 clones, approximately 83% found once; its top ten account for approximately 1.6%. The sample comprised PBMCs. These receptors were obtained from a woman in her thirties or forties in good health and CMV-seronegative.

V and J are TRBV29-1 and TRBJ1-2, with 8 positions matching TRBD1. V shed 4 bases and J 0 bases; nucleotides not matched to a gene: 13. The CDR3 runs to 17 residues. CDR1 is SQVTM and CDR2 is ANQGSEA in the germline V gene. CDR3 nucleotide sequence: TGCAGCGTTGTCGACGGGGACAGGCCGACCACTAACTATGGCTACACCTTC. Translating gives CSVVDGDRPTTNYGYTF.

The gene calls are TRBV5-4 and TRBJ2-2; D remains unclear. Germline V lookup: CDR1 SGHNT, CDR2 YYREEE (reference sequence). V lost 2 bases and J lost 2, with 10 bases in between. The CDR3 runs 15 residues. The CDR3, as DNA: TGTGCCAGCAGCTTAAGCCGATACAACACCGGGGAGCTGTTTTTT. It specifies CASSLSRYNTGELFF.

The rearrangement joins TRBV25-1 to TRBJ2-2; 7 nucleotides match TRBD1. The CDR3 is made up of 16 amino acids. V gave up 3 bases and J gave up 5 bases; unmatched junction bases: 9. Germline-derived CDR1 and CDR2 are MGHDK and SYGVNS. The CDR3 reads CASSEFGQVTTGELFF. The CDR3 nucleotides are TGTGCCAGCAGTGAGTTCGGACAGGTGACTACCGGGGAGCTGTTTTTT.

There are a few counts of this clone. The V call is TRBV13, the J call TRBJ1-1, with a weak D call TRBD1 (6 bases). CDR3 size: 14 residues. CDR1 and CDR2 from the germline V gene are PRHDT and FYEKMQ (reference sequence). V lost 5 bases to trimming and J lost 1 base, with 11 bases between them. For the CDR3, the DNA is TGTGCCAGCAGCCGCGACAGGTCGAACACTGAAGCTTTCTTT. Translation: CASSRDRSNTEAFF. The whole variable domain, filled in from reference TRBV13 and TRBJ1-1, reads AAGVIQSPRHLIKEKRETATLKCYPIPRHDTVYWYQQGPGQDPQFLISFYEKMQSDKGSIPDRFSAQQFSDYHSELNMSSLELGDSALYFCASSRDRSNTEAFFGQGTRLTVV.

The rearrangement links TRBV6-5 to TRBJ2-7; perhaps TRBD2 as D (6 bases). Trimming took 2 bases from V and 1 from J, leaving 12 bases between them. The germline CDR1 and CDR2 sequences are MNHEY and SVGAGI. This CDR3 is built from 15 residues. DNA of the CDR3: TGTGCCAGCAGTTACGAAGCGGCGGGGTCCTACGAGCAGTACTTC. Translated, it gives CASSYEAAGSYEQYF.

On this clone itself: One end of the junction is discordant with germline, which a read error may explain. J is TRBJ2-3 and V is TRBV7-9, with a possible D match to TRBD2 (6 bases). The germline V gene has CDR1 SEHNR and CDR2 FQNEAQ (reference sequence). There are 16 residues in the CDR3. The CDR3 loop reads CSSSLAGSYGTDTQYF. For the CDR3, the DNA is TGTTCCAGCAGCTTAGCCGGGAGTTATGGCACAGATACGCAGTATTTT.

The chain uses TRBV7-9 and TRBJ2-3, with unresolved D. CDR1 SEHNR and CDR2 FQNEAQ come from the germline V gene (reference sequence). The CDR3 extends over 11 amino acids. V was pared by 6 bases and J by 3 bases, with 4 bases between. CDR3 sequence: CASRLTDTQYF. As DNA, the CDR3 is TGTGCCAGCAGACTAACAGATACGCAGTATTTT.

The gene calls are TRBV10-3 and TRBJ2-7, with 9 positions matching TRBD1. V gave up 4 bases and J gave up 2 bases; unmatched junction bases: 6. Per the germline V gene, CDR1 is ENHRY and CDR2 is SYGVKD. The length of the CDR3 is 15 residues. The CDR3 region is CAISGTGATAYEQYF. In nucleotides, the CDR3 is TGTGCCATCAGTGGGACAGGGGCTACGGCCTACGAGCAGTACTTC.

V is TRBV5-4 and J is TRBJ2-1, with D maybe TRBD2 (5 bases). Germline V gives CDR1 SGHNT, CDR2 YYREEE (reference sequence). This CDR3 comprises 15 residues. The V end lost 0 bases, the J end lost 7 bases, and 14 bases lay between the germline ends. The CDR3 sequence is CASSLVGAVANEQFF. Here the CDR3 DNA reads TGTGCCAGCAGCTTGGTCGGAGCGGTGGCTAATGAGCAGTTCTTC.

The chain carries TRBV6-5 and TRBJ1-5, with D perhaps TRBD1 (6 bases). The V gene's germline CDR1 is MNHEY and CDR2 SVGAGI. The CDR3 runs to 14 residues. Trimming removed 5 bases at V and 3 bases at J, with 11 bases between. The CDR3 loop reads CASSLQGVNQPQHF. CDR3 sequence (DNA): TGTGCCAGCAGTCTACAGGGTGTCAATCAGCCCCAGCATTTT.

The chain has TRBV27 and TRBJ1-1; D ambiguous. V lost 2 bases, J lost 0 bases, and 7 bases lay in between. Germline loops: CDR1 MNHEY, CDR2 SMNVEV (reference sequence). The CDR3 totals 14 residues. The CDR3 DNA reads as TGTGCCAGCAGTTTACGGGGTGTGAACACTGAAGCTTTCTTT. Protein sequence: CASSLRGVNTEAFF.

CDR3 in DNA: TGTGCCATCAGCCGTGGGGGGAGGGAGGCCACTGAAGCTTTCTTT. Residues: CAISRGGREATEAFF. V is TRBV10-3 and J is TRBJ1-1, with D possibly matching TRBD1 (5 bases). This CDR3 has 15 residues. V was cut by 6 bases and J by 4 bases, with 18 bases left in between. Germline lookup yields CDR1 ENHRY and CDR2 SYGVKD.

The V gene is TRBV5-6, the J gene TRBJ2-1, with D maybe TRBD2 (6 bases). Germline values: CDR1 SGHDT, CDR2 YYEEEE. The CDR3 consists of 12 residues. V was pared by 4 bases and J by 14 bases, with 16 bases between. CDR3 DNA sequence: TGTGCCAGCAGCGGGGGGAAGGGGATCGAGTTCTTC. As protein: CASSGGKGIEFF.

The chain links TRBV5-1 to TRBJ2-1; 13 nucleotides agree with TRBD2. CDR3 length: 17 amino acids. The V gene's germline CDR1 is SGHRS and CDR2 YFSETQ. Unmatched junction bases numbered 5, after V lost 2 bases and J lost 3 bases. The CDR3 region has the DNA TGCGCCAGCAGCTTATGGACTAGCGGGAGTAACTACAATGAGCAGTTCTTC. It specifies CASSLWTSGSNYNEQFF.

This rearrangement joins TRBV19 to TRBJ2-5; 8 positions agree with TRBD1. The CDR3 contains 15 residues. J gave up 4 bases and V 5 bases, and 9 bases lay outside the gene matches. The germline V gene has CDR1 LNHDA and CDR2 SQIVND (reference sequence). This CDR3 reads CASSPTQTGGETQYF. In DNA form, the CDR3 reads TGTGCCAGTAGTCCTACTCAAACAGGGGGAGAGACCCAGTACTTC.

In its sample, this clone was seen once. The J gene is TRBJ2-1, the V gene TRBV7-9; TRBD1 agrees at 10 bases. Trimming took 5 bases from V and 4 from J; bases not matched to a gene: 5. The CDR3 consists of 15 residues. From germline, CDR1 is SEHNR and CDR2 FQNEAQ (reference sequence). CDR3 sequence (DNA): TGTGCCAGCAGCCCCGGGACAGGGGCTTACAATGAGCAGTTCTTC. This sequence encodes CASSPGTGAYNEQFF.

The V gene is TRBV6-5, the J gene TRBJ1-2; D is unclear. This CDR3 is 15 amino acids long. Trimming took off 2 bases at V and 1 base at J, with 11 bases between the two ends. Per the germline V gene, CDR1 is MNHEY and CDR2 is SVGAGI. DNA of the CDR3: TGTGCCAGCAGTTACAACTCTCCACTTAACTATGGCTACACCTTC. Amino acid sequence: CASSYNSPLNYGYTF.

This clone was seen more than once but under ten times. The chain recombines TRBV2 with TRBJ1-1; 12 nucleotides line up with TRBD1. The CDR3 has 15 residues. With 3 bases clipped from V and 3 bases from J, the junction kept 2 bases outside the gene matches. Germline V gene lookup returns CDR1 SNHLY and CDR2 FYNNEI. The CDR3 loop is CASSEGTGGDTEAFF. CDR3 coding DNA: TGTGCCAGCAGTGAGGGGACAGGGGGCGACACTGAAGCTTTCTTT. The full variable domain, in which reference TRBV2 and TRBJ1-1 provide the parts outside the CDR3, is EPEVTQTPSHQVTQMGQEVILRCVPISNHLYFYWYRQILGQKVEFLVSFYNNEISEKSEIFDDQFSVERPDGSNFTLKIRSTKLEDSAMYFCASSEGTGGDTEAFFGQGTRLTVV.

The chain has TRBV13 and TRBJ2-7; unclear D gene. There are 13 residues in the CDR3. Looked up from germline, CDR1 is PRHDT and CDR2 is FYEKMQ (reference sequence). Trimming pared 1 base from V and 2 bases from J, leaving 6 bases between. The CDR3 spells CASSLESAYEQYF. CDR3 nucleotides: TGTGCCAGCAGCTTAGAATCAGCCTACGAGCAGTACTTC.

This clone was counted at least ten times. CDR3: CASSRGLTAYEQYF. The DNA of the CDR3 is TGTGCCAGCTCCCGGGGACTGACCGCCTACGAGCAGTACTTC. V and J are TRBV18 and TRBJ2-7, with a possible D match to TRBD2 (6 bases). This CDR3 is 14 amino acids long. Trimming took 6 bases from V and 2 from J, leaving 14 bases between them. Per the germline V gene, CDR1 is KGHSH and CDR2 is LQKENI.

In regard to this clone: An end of the junction differs from the germline gene, which may be a read error. The chain links TRBV7-9 to TRBJ1-5; no definite D call. This CDR3 has 16 residues. Per germline, CDR1 SEHNR and CDR2 FQNEAQ (reference sequence). CDR3 in DNA: TGTTCCAGCAGCTTAGTGAGGGATAGGGCTCATCAGCCCCAGCATTTT. Translated, it gives CSSSLVRDRAHQPQHF.

The CDR3 region has the DNA TGTGCCAGCAGTTTCAGACTCCAGAGCCGCCAGGAGCAGTTCTTC. This translates into CASSFRLQSRQEQFF. The J gene is TRBJ2-1, the V gene TRBV27; D remains ambiguous. This CDR3 has 15 amino acids. V lost 3 bases and J 10 bases, leaving 19 bases between the germline ends. Germline V gene sequence: CDR1 MNHEY, CDR2 SMNVEV (reference sequence).

The chain combines TRBV6-5 with TRBJ2-7; D is possibly TRBD1 (6 bases). V was shortened by 6 bases and J by 6 bases, with 15 bases between the two germline ends. Per the germline V gene, CDR1 is MNHEY and CDR2 is SVGAGI. The CDR3 runs to 13 residues. The chain's CDR3 is CASRVTRGSEQYF. The DNA for the CDR3 is TGTGCCAGCAGAGTTACGAGGGGGTCCGAGCAGTACTTC.

With regard to this clone: The junction differs from germline at one of its ends, possibly a read error. The CDR3 DNA reads TGTTCCAGCAGCTTAAACAGATACGGCTACACCTTC. Its translation is CSSSLNRYGYTF. This chain joins TRBV7-9 and TRBJ1-2; D unclear. This CDR3 has 12 residues. Germline V gene lookup returns CDR1 SEHNR and CDR2 FQNEAQ (reference sequence).

The V call is TRBV10-1, the J call TRBJ2-3, with D tentatively TRBD1 (6 bases). This CDR3 spans 15 amino acids. The V gene lost 3 bases and the J gene lost 1 base, with 11 bases spanning the gap. Germline V gene data show CDR1 as WNHNN and CDR2 as SYGVQD (reference sequence). CDR3 in amino acids: CASSDLGAGTDTQYF. CDR3 sequence (DNA): TGCGCCAGCAGTGACTTGGGGGCTGGCACAGATACGCAGTATTTT.

The chain joins TRBV6-5 to TRBJ1-1; D is uncertain. The CDR3 covers 12 residues. Trimming removed 7 bases from V and 4 bases from J, with 10 bases in between. Germline V gene sequence: CDR1 MNHEY, CDR2 SVGAGI. CDR3 loop: CASTGVGTEAFF. The CDR3 DNA reads as TGTGCCAGCACCGGGGTGGGCACTGAAGCTTTCTTT.